One sample yielded the 30 T cell receptor beta chains listed below, sequenced in a study of blood T cell repertoires in COVID-19 (dated by TCRdb to the early 2020s). Library preparation used the immunoSEQ multiplex PCR assay. TCRdb took over this immuneACCESS table, retaining in-frame rearrangements with V and J assigned. Such tables are incomplete; in checked studies, under half of the missing clones stem from an unresolved V gene, and the remainder is unexplained. In all, the sample holds about 99,000 clones, and 84% of those were seen once. 12% of the sample goes to the ten largest clones. Sequenced: peripheral blood. The source is a human donor in a cohort sampled during active COVID-19.

This chain connects TRBV7-3 to TRBJ2-3, with TRBD1 as a possible D gene (7 bases). CDR3 length: 17 amino acids. V dropped 5 bases and J dropped 0 bases, with 18 bases sitting between them. CDR1 is SGHTA, CDR2 FQGTGA, per germline. In nucleotides, the CDR3 is TGTGCCAGCAGCCAATCAGGGGGGCTAGCTAGCACAGATACGCAGTATTTT. This gives the protein CASSQSGGLASTDTQYF.

The chain couples TRBV7-9 to TRBJ1-2, with D unresolved. V lost 5 bases and J lost 5, with 18 bases in between. The germline V gene has CDR1 SEHNR and CDR2 FQNEAQ (reference sequence). The CDR3 has 15 amino acids. The CDR3 is CASSVQTDREYGYTF. In nucleotides, the CDR3 is TGTGCCAGCAGCGTTCAGACGGACCGGGAATATGGCTACACCTTC. Filled out from reference TRBV7-9 and TRBJ1-2, the complete variable domain reads DTGVSQNPRHKITKRGQNVTFRCDPISEHNRLYWYRQTLGQGPEFLTYFQNEAQLEKSRLLSDRFSAERPKGSFSTLEIQRTEQGDSAMYLCASSVQTDREYGYTFGSGTRLTVV.

The rearrangement uses TRBV19 and TRBJ2-7; TRBD1 aligns across 8 bases. V was clipped by 6 bases and J by 0 bases; unmatched bases: 10. Germline lookup yields CDR1 LNHDA and CDR2 SQIVND (reference sequence). This CDR3 contains 16 residues. The CDR3 sequence is CASRPSGTGLSYEQYF. CDR3 DNA: TGTGCCAGTAGACCTTCCGGGACAGGACTCTCCTACGAGCAGTACTTC.

The V gene is TRBV3-1 (or the pseudogene TRBV3-2), the J gene TRBJ2-2; TRBD2 aligns across 8 bases. The CDR3 has 16 residues. Trimming at V came to 4 bases and at J to 6 bases, leaving 10 bases not matched to a gene. Germline V gene sequence: CDR1 LGHDT, CDR2 YNNKEL (reference sequence). The CDR3 sequence is CASSPRGGMMAGELFF. CDR3 DNA: TGTGCCAGCAGCCCCCGCGGGGGGATGATGGCCGGGGAGCTGTTTTTT.

CDR3 bases: TGTGCCAGCTCCCCTGGACAGAATAATTCACCCCTCCACTTT. Its protein is CASSPGQNNSPLHF. V is TRBV18 and J is TRBJ1-6; a possible D gene is TRBD1 (6 bases). V was shortened by 6 bases and J by 5 bases, with 11 bases between the two germline ends. Germline V gene sequence: CDR1 KGHSH, CDR2 LQKENI. CDR3 size: 14 residues.

J is TRBJ2-7 and V is TRBV7-2; D may be TRBD1 (5 bases). Trimming pared 5 bases from V and 0 bases from J, leaving 11 bases between. The CDR3 consists of 14 residues. Germline CDR1 and CDR2: SGHTA and FQGNSA. The CDR3 region has the DNA TGTGCCAGCAGCCCGCGACAGTCCTCCTACGAGCAGTACTTC. Encoded protein: CASSPRQSSYEQYF.

The chain links TRBV5-6 to TRBJ1-1; D perhaps matches TRBD1 (5 bases). The germline gives CDR1 SGHDT, CDR2 YYEEEE. The CDR3 is made up of 15 amino acids. V lost 0 bases and J 3 bases, leaving 12 bases between the germline ends. CDR3 in DNA: TGTGCCAGCAGCTTGGATAGGGGTTGGGACACTGAAGCTTTCTTT. Residues: CASSLDRGWDTEAFF.

The V gene is TRBV19, the J gene TRBJ1-2; maybe TRBD1 (5 bases). V was clipped by 3 bases and J by 6 bases, with 11 bases between them. This CDR3 is built from 13 residues. CDR1 and CDR2 from the germline V gene are LNHDA and SQIVND (reference sequence). CDR3 bases: TGTGCCAGTAGTATGATATGGGGGGATGGCTACACCTTC. Translating gives CASSMIWGDGYTF.

The chain has TRBV5-4 and TRBJ2-5; possibly TRBD2 for D (6 bases). Germline V gives CDR1 SGHNT, CDR2 YYREEE (reference sequence). The ends were cut back, 0 bases at V and 3 bases at J, with 9 bases in the middle. The CDR3 length is 14 residues. This CDR3 is CASSLGIAEETQYF. In DNA form, the CDR3 reads TGTGCCAGCAGCTTGGGGATAGCGGAAGAGACCCAGTACTTC.

As regards this clone: Other DNA sequences in the same sample also yield this CDR3. The rearrangement uses TRBV5-4 and TRBJ1-3; 9 nucleotides agree with TRBD1. Per the germline V gene, CDR1 is SGHNT and CDR2 is YYREEE (reference sequence). With V trimmed by 3 bases and J by 1 base, 2 bases remained unmatched. This CDR3 is 15 amino acids long. In nucleotides, the CDR3 is TGTGCCAGCAGCTCGACAGGGGGGTCTGGAAACACCATATATTTT. The encoded protein is CASSSTGGSGNTIYF.

As for this clone: Other DNA variants within this sample encode the same CDR3. The genes are TRBV20-1 and TRBJ2-7; 7 nucleotides agree with TRBD1. Germline V gene lookup returns CDR1 DFQATT and CDR2 SNEGSKA (reference sequence). CDR3 length: 11 residues. The CDR3 bases are TGCAGCGCAAGAACAGGGGACGAGCAGTACTTC. This gives the protein CSARTGDEQYF.

The chain couples TRBV5-8 to TRBJ1-2, with 7 bases matching TRBD1. The CDR3 is 16 amino acids. Germline V gene lookup returns CDR1 SGHTS and CDR2 YDEGEE. The ends lost 4 bases at V and 8 bases at J; junction bases unmatched: 17. The CDR3, as DNA: TGTGCCAGCAGCGCGACACGAACAGGGGACGTAGGAGGCTACACCTTC. Protein sequence: CASSATRTGDVGGYTF.

The V and J genes are TRBV27 and TRBJ1-6; TRBD1 might be the D (5 bases). CDR1 and CDR2 (germline): MNHEY, SMNVEV (reference sequence). This CDR3 has 12 residues. V was trimmed by 6 bases and J by 11 bases, leaving 11 bases between them. The CDR3 DNA follows: TGTGCCAGCAGGTCGGGGGGTACACCCCTCCACTTT. As protein: CASRSGGTPLHF.

The chain employs TRBV7-9 and TRBJ2-2; tentative D call: TRBD1 (6 bases). Germline CDR1 and CDR2: SEHNR and FQNEAQ (reference sequence). Trimming shortened V by 4 bases and J by 0 bases, and 9 bases separated the two germline ends. The CDR3 spans 15 residues. The CDR3 bases are TGTGCCAGCAGCTACGGACAGCCGAACACCGGGGAGCTGTTTTTT. Translated: CASSYGQPNTGELFF. The complete variable domain, with remaining parts taken from reference TRBV7-9 and TRBJ2-2, reads DTGVSQNPRHKITKRGQNVTFRCDPISEHNRLYWYRQTLGQGPEFLTYFQNEAQLEKSRLLSDRFSAERPKGSFSTLEIQRTEQGDSAMYLCASSYGQPNTGELFFGEGSRLTVL.

The chain uses TRBV5-5 and TRBJ1-1; the match to TRBD1 covers 8 bases. CDR1 is SGHKS, CDR2 YYEKEE, per germline (reference sequence). V lost 3 bases, J lost 1 base, and 2 bases stayed unmatched. The CDR3 totals 14 residues. The CDR3, as DNA: TGTGCCAGCAGCTCCGGGACAGGGAACACTGAAGCTTTCTTT. Amino acid sequence: CASSSGTGNTEAFF.

A single count supports this clone. The genes are TRBV10-2 and TRBJ1-1; D is undetermined. The V and J ends lost 0 bases and 4 bases respectively, with 6 bases between them. The length of the CDR3 is 13 residues. Germline values: CDR1 WSHSY, CDR2 SAAADI. The CDR3 region has the DNA TGCGCCAGCAGTGAGTCCGGTGGCACTGAAGCTTTCTTT. This codes for CASSESGGTEAFF.

This clone is a singleton in its sample. The chain employs TRBV7-6 and TRBJ2-7, with a weak D call TRBD1 (5 bases). V lost 5 bases and J 5 bases, leaving 10 bases between the germline ends. CDR3 length equals 12 residues. Germline V gene data show CDR1 as SGHVS and CDR2 as FNYEAQ. Written as DNA, the CDR3 is TGTGCCAGCAGCCGAACAGGTAACGAGCAGTACTTC. Its translation is CASSRTGNEQYF.

The rearrangement uses TRBV3-1 (or the pseudogene TRBV3-2) and TRBJ1-5; 7 nucleotides align to TRBD1. Germline lookup yields CDR1 LGHDT and CDR2 YNNKEL (reference sequence). The CDR3 covers 12 residues. V dropped 10 bases and J dropped 4; count of bases not matched to a gene: 4. The CDR3 DNA reads TGTGCCACCGGGACAGAAAATCAGCCCCAGCATTTT. Translating it yields CATGTENQPQHF.

The genes are TRBV2 and TRBJ1-2; possibly TRBD1 for D (5 bases). Trimming stripped 0 bases from V and 7 bases from J, with 18 bases between. Looked up from germline, CDR1 is SNHLY and CDR2 is FYNNEI. The length of the CDR3 is 16 residues. The CDR3 coding sequence is TGTGCCAGCAGTGAAGCGCCTAGGCCAGGGTCCGGTGGCTACACCTTC. This codes for CASSEAPRPGSGGYTF. The full variable domain, rest sourced from reference TRBV2 and TRBJ1-2, is EPEVTQTPSHQVTQMGQEVILRCVPISNHLYFYWYRQILGQKVEFLVSFYNNEISEKSEIFDDQFSVERPDGSNFTLKIRSTKLEDSAMYFCASSEAPRPGSGGYTFGSGTRLTVV.

The chain links TRBV7-2 to TRBJ2-7; 7 bases line up with TRBD2. The CDR3 totals 15 residues. With 5 bases clipped from V and 2 bases from J, the junction kept 9 bases outside the gene matches. In germline, CDR1 is SGHTA, CDR2 FQGNSA. CDR3 sequence (DNA): TGTGCCAGCAGCCCAGAATGGGGGGGAGCCTACGAGCAGTACTTC. Translated: CASSPEWGGAYEQYF. The entire variable domain, with the rest obtained from reference TRBV7-2 and TRBJ2-7, is as follows: GAGVSQSPSNKVTEKGKDVELRCDPISGHTALYWYRQSLGQGLEFLIYFQGNSAPDKSGLPSDRFSAERTGGSVSTLTIQRTQQEDSAVYLCASSPEWGGAYEQYFGPGTRLTVT.

The V and J genes are TRBV28 and TRBJ1-2; tentative D call: TRBD1 (6 bases). Deletions cut 7 bases from V and 8 bases from J, with 17 bases between. This CDR3 comprises 13 residues. Germline CDR1 reads MDHEN; CDR2 reads SYDVKM. The CDR3 DNA follows: TGTGCCAGCACTCTTCTACAGGGAAAAGGCTACACCTTC. Translation: CASTLLQGKGYTF.

The chain joins TRBV3-1 (or the pseudogene TRBV3-2) to TRBJ2-1; 10 bases fit TRBD2. With V trimmed by 0 bases and J by 7 bases, 9 bases remained unmatched. Germline CDR1 reads LGHDT; CDR2 reads YNNKEL (reference sequence). The CDR3 is 17 residues long. CDR3 protein: CASSQDLLVSGGNEQFF. The CDR3 nucleotides are TGTGCCAGCAGCCAAGACTTGTTGGTTAGCGGGGGGAATGAGCAGTTCTTC.

The rearrangement joins TRBV12-3 or TRBV12-4 to TRBJ1-5; the match to TRBD1 covers 10 bases. The CDR3 is made up of 13 amino acids. The J segment lost 7 bases and the V segment lost 6 bases, leaving 3 bases of the junction unmatched. The CDR3 sequence: CASRGTGEQPQHF. The CDR3 DNA sequence: TGTGCCAGCAGGGGGACAGGGGAGCAGCCCCAGCATTTT.

The rearrangement links TRBV21-1 to TRBJ1-2; TRBD1, as called in the table, went unchecked against the DNA. TRBV21-1 is designated a pseudogene. The CDR3 length is 18 residues. The CDR3 coding sequence is TGTGCCAGCAGCGCATTGGGGCAGGGGCCCTCTTATAGATATGGCTACACCTTC. Its protein is CASSALGQGPSYRYGYTF.

This chain uses TRBV30 with TRBJ1-6; tentatively, D is TRBD1 (5 bases). Germline CDR1 reads GTSNPN; CDR2 reads SVGIG (reference sequence). The CDR3 length is 15 residues. Trimming left V 4 bases short and J 4 bases short, with 14 bases between. The CDR3 protein is CAWKPGLLYNSPLHF. The DNA of the CDR3 is TGTGCCTGGAAACCGGGACTGCTGTATAATTCACCCCTCCACTTT.

This clone was seen only once. The chain combines TRBV2 with TRBJ2-1; D is unresolved. CDR1 and CDR2 from the germline V gene are SNHLY and FYNNEI. V lost 7 bases to trimming and J lost 7 bases, with 5 bases between them. CDR3 length: 10 residues. CDR3 bases: TGTGCCAGCACCGGGAATGAGCAGTTCTTC. Translated: CASTGNEQFF.

The genes are TRBV19 and TRBJ2-2, with 7 nucleotides matching TRBD1. Per germline, CDR1 LNHDA and CDR2 SQIVND (reference sequence). The V gene end was trimmed by 3 bases and the J gene end by 4 bases; junction bases not matched to a gene: 2. The length of the CDR3 is 14 residues. Here the CDR3 DNA reads TGTGCCAGTAGTATGGGACAGTCCACCGGGGAGCTGTTTTTT. It is translated as CASSMGQSTGELFF.

J is TRBJ2-1 and V is TRBV7-8; TRBD1 might be the D (5 bases). This CDR3 region has 14 residues. Trimming removed 3 bases from V and 3 bases from J, with 9 bases in between. Germline CDR1 SGHVS, CDR2 FQNEAQ. CDR3 region: CASSFVDSYNEQFF. DNA of the CDR3: TGTGCCAGCAGCTTCGTCGACAGCTACAATGAGCAGTTCTTC.

This chain connects TRBV19 to TRBJ1-1, with D perhaps TRBD1 (6 bases). Germline-derived CDR1 and CDR2 are LNHDA and SQIVND (reference sequence). Trimming took off 9 bases at V and 0 bases at J, with 20 bases between the two ends. CDR3 length: 16 residues. This CDR3 reads CASTSWGRGMNTEAFF. CDR3 DNA sequence: TGTGCCAGCACTAGTTGGGGGCGCGGTATGAACACTGAAGCTTTCTTT.

A single count supports this clone. The CDR3 is CASSQDPRETEAFF. The CDR3 DNA sequence: TGTGCCAGCAGCCAAGACCCCCGAGAGACTGAAGCTTTCTTT. This chain links TRBV4-2 with TRBJ1-1; D call uncertain. The V end was cut by 0 bases, the J end by 5 bases, with 10 bases between. Germline V lookup: CDR1 LGHNA, CDR2 YNFKEQ. CDR3 length: 14 amino acids.